This T cell receptor beta chain appears in the sequencing data of a study of T cell clonotyping in hematopoietic cell transplantation. General study results and limits: Graft donor and pretransplant recipient Inverse Simpson Index values predicted broader posttransplant TCR diversity. Cells were unsorted, so CD4 and CD8 contributions were not separated. At the given depth, recipient repertoires were over 95% de novo clonotypes. Recipient TCR diversity dropped after transplant; expanded clonotypes rose from day 30 to 180.

To note about this clone: The antigen is not known.

With 0 bases clipped from V and 0 bases from J, the junction kept 5 bases outside the gene matches. This CDR3 comprises 17 residues. Per germline, CDR1 LGHNA and CDR2 YNFKEQ. Method: immunoSEQ multiplex PCR; TCRdb's copy keeps in-frame clones and lacks some. The profile covers about 16,000 clones, with approximately 83% appearing a single time and 4% to 5.5% taken by the ten largest. Material: peripheral blood mononuclear cells. The chain couples TRBV4-2 to TRBJ1-3; the match to TRBD1 covers 7 bases. The TCR was taken from a woman between 40 and 50 years old in good health. Some clones in this sample may be carry-over from other donors' samples. The CDR3, as DNA: TGTGCCAGCAGCCAAGATTGGACAGGCTCCTCTGGAAACACCATATATTTT. This encodes CASSQDWTGSSGNTIYF.